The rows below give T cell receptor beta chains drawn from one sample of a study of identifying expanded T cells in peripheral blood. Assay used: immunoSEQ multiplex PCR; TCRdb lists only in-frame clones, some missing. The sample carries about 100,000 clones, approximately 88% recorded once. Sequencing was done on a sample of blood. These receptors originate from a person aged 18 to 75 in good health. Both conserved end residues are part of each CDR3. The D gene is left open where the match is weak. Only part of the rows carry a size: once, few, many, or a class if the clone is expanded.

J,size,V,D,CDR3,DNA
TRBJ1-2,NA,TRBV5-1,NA,CASSLLAGVNYGYTF,TGCGCCAGCAGCTTGTTGGCAGGGGTTAACTATGGCTACACCTTC
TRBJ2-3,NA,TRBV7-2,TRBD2,CASSSRLAGGTDTQYF,TGTGCCAGCAGCTCCAGACTAGCGGGGGGCACAGATACGCAGTATTTT
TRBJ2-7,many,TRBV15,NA,CATSRDQTGADEQYF,TGTGCCACCAGCAGAGATCAAACGGGGGCTGACGAGCAGTACTTC
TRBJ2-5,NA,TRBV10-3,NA,CAISVAGLQETQYF,TGTGCCATCAGTGTCGCAGGGCTCCAAGAGACCCAGTACTTC
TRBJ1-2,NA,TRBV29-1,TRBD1,CSVAGQGYGYTF,TGCAGCGTTGCGGGACAGGGGTATGGCTACACCTTC
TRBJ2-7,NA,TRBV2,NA,CASRHPGWGDEQYF,TGTGCCAGCAGACACCCGGGGTGGGGGGACGAGCAGTACTTC
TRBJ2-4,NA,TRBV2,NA,CASSPKEMGLAKNIQYF,TGTGCCAGCAGCCCTAAGGAAATGGGTCTCGCCAAAAACATTCAGTACTTC
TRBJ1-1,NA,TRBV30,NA,CAWRKNLDLYTEAFF,TGTGCCTGGAGGAAGAACCTGGACCTTTACACTGAAGCTTTCTTT
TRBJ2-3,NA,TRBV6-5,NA,CASSLTGTSHTQYF,TGTGCCAGCAGCCTAACCGGGACTTCCCATACGCAGTATTTT
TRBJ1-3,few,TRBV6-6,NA,CASRISSGNTIYF,TGTGCCAGCAGGATTAGCTCTGGAAACACCATATATTTT
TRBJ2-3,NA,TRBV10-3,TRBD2,CAIRLIAGGPPTDTQYF,TGTGCCATCAGACTTATAGCGGGGGGGCCCCCCACAGATACGCAGTATTTT
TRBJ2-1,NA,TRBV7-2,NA,CASSLSGGNYNEQFF,TGTGCCAGCAGCTTATCGGGCGGGAACTACAATGAGCAGTTCTTC
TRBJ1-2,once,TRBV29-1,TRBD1,CSVTGTGGQGPYGYTF,TGCAGCGTGACCGGGACAGGGGGGCAAGGCCCCTATGGCTACACCTTC
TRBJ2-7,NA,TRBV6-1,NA,CASNRRVPFMREQYF,TGTGCCAGCAACAGGAGGGTCCCTTTTATGCGGGAGCAGTACTTC
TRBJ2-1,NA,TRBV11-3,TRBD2,CASSPSGGTYNEQFF,TGTGCCAGCAGCCCTAGCGGGGGAACTTACAATGAGCAGTTCTTC
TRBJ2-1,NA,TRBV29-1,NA,CSVGRDTFRNEQFF,TGCAGCGTGGGGCGGGACACCTTTCGCAATGAGCAGTTCTTC
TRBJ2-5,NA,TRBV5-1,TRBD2,CASLSRLAGYQETQYF,TGCGCCAGCCTAAGTAGACTAGCGGGGTACCAAGAGACCCAGTACTTC
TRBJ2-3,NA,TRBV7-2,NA,CASSSDGLWQYF,TGTGCCAGCAGCTCCGACGGACTATGGCAGTATTTT
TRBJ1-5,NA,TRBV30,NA,CAWSKGNSNQPQHF,TGTGCCTGGAGTAAGGGCAATAGCAATCAGCCCCAGCATTTT
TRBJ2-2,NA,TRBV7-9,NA,CASTTGELFF,TGTGCCAGCACCACCGGGGAGCTGTTTTTT
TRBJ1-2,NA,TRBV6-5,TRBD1,CASRPRQGINGYTF,TGTGCCAGCAGGCCACGACAGGGAATCAATGGCTACACCTTC
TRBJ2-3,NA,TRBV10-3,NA,CATTVTRQGTDTQYF,TGTGCCACGACCGTGACGAGACAGGGCACAGATACGCAGTATTTT
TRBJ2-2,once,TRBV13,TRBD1,CASSPGTGVITGELFF,TGTGCCAGCAGCCCTGGGACAGGGGTTATCACCGGGGAGCTGTTTTTT
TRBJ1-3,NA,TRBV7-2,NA,CASSLATASGNTIYF,TGTGCCAGCAGCTTAGCGACAGCTTCTGGAAACACCATATATTTT
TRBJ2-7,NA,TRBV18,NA,CASSPLRPGSYEQYF,TGTGCCAGCTCACCCCTCCGGCCAGGGTCCTACGAGCAGTACTTC
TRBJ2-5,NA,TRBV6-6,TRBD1,CASSSDREKIGTQYF,TGTGCCAGCAGCTCGGACAGGGAAAAAATAGGGACCCAGTACTTC
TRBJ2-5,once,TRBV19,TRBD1,CASSIRGETQYF,TGTGCCAGTAGTATCAGGGGGGAGACCCAGTACTTC
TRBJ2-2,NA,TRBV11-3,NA,CASSPRPQGSLSPGELFF,TGTGCCAGCAGCCCCCGACCACAGGGAAGTCTATCTCCCGGAGAGCTGTTTTTT
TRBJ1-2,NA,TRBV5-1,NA,CASSLVGGSYGYTF,TGCGCCAGCAGCTTGGTCGGGGGGAGCTATGGCTACACCTTC
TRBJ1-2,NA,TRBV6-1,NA,CASSEGYTQGGYTF,TGTGCCAGCAGTGAAGGTTACACTCAGGGTGGCTACACCTTC
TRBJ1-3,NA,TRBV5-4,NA,CASSLDGNTIYF,TGTGCCAGCAGCTTGGACGGAAACACCATATATTTT
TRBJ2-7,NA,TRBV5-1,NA,CASSSPGSRIHEQYF,TGCGCCAGCAGCTCGCCGGGCTCCAGGATCCACGAGCAGTACTTC
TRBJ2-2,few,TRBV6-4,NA,CASSDSDTGELFF,TGTGCCAGCAGTGACTCTGACACCGGGGAGCTGTTTTTT